The 10 T cell receptor beta chains given below trace back to one sample, sequenced in a study of T cell clonality in common variable immunodeficiency. Assay used: immunoSEQ multiplex PCR; TCRdb lists only in-frame clones, some missing. The counts give approximately 56,000 clones, none of them seen only once; around 2% is held by the top ten. The sequenced sample was peripheral blood mononuclear cells. These receptors originate from a person aged 18-70 years in good health.

At least ten counts were recorded for this clone. Sequencing ends 3 residues short of the CDR3 end; the germline J gene provides the rest. This sequence joins TRBV19 and TRBJ1-1; the match to TRBD1 covers 8 bases. Germline V gene sequence: CDR1 LNHDA, CDR2 SQIVND (reference sequence). The CDR3 runs to 17 residues. V lost 0 bases and J lost 4; bases outside the gene matches: 10. CDR3 bases read: TGTGCCAGTAGTATAGAAGACAGGGGAGATTGGGGCACTGAA. The encoded protein is CASSIEDRGDWGTE. The whole CDR3 is CASSIEDRGDWGTEAFF.

This clone was seen many times. The read ends 3 residues before the CDR3 terminus; that terminus is restored from the germline J gene. The chain uses TRBV10-3 and TRBJ2-5; weak D call: TRBD1 (6 bases). Germline V lookup: CDR1 ENHRY, CDR2 SYGVKD. This CDR3 contains 11 residues. Trimming cost V 8 bases and J 4 bases, with 8 bases left between them. The CDR3 loop reads CAIGGGETQYF. The DNA read from the CDR3 is TGTGCCATCGGGGGCGGAGAGACC.

For this clone: With the read ending 3 residues before the CDR3 end, the germline J gene is used to fill in that end. The rearrangement uses TRBV5-1 and TRBJ2-7; TRBD1 is a possible D gene (5 bases). Germline CDR1 and CDR2: SGHRS and YFSETQ. This CDR3 contains 16 residues. Trimming pared 1 base from V and 3 bases from J, leaving 17 bases between. The CDR3 loop reads CASSLQMGPNYYEQYF. Incomplete CDR3 DNA: TGCGCCAGCAGCTTGCAGATGGGGCCGAACTACTACGAG.

This clone was counted at least ten times. The read ends 3 residues before the CDR3 terminus; that terminus is restored from the germline J gene. V gene TRBV16 combines with J gene TRBJ2-5; D is unresolved. From germline, CDR1 is KGHSY and CDR2 FQNENV. The V end was cut by 3 bases, the J end by 2 bases, with 4 bases between. This CDR3 is built from 12 residues. The sequenced part of the CDR3 DNA is TGTGCCAGCAGCCACCCGCAAGAGACC. It translates to CASSHPQET. The CDR3 in full is CASSHPQETQYF. Filled out from reference TRBV16 and TRBJ2-5, the complete variable domain reads GEEVAQTPKHLVRGEGQKAKLYCAPIKGHSYVFWYQQVLKNEFKFLISFQNENVFDETGMPKERFSAKCLPNSPCSLEIQATKLEDSAVYFCASSHPQETQYFGPGTRLLVL.

This clone was observed a handful of times. The CDR3 extends 3 residues past the end of the read, so its final part is completed from the germline J gene. This rearrangement joins TRBV30 to TRBJ1-2; TRBD1 matches 7 bases. Germline loops: CDR1 GTSNPN, CDR2 SVGIG (reference sequence). The CDR3 consists of 12 residues. The CDR3 DNA, read in part, is TGTGCCTGGAGCGTTACAGGGGTCGAC. Protein: CAWSVTGVD. The complete CDR3 reads CAWSVTGVDYTF.

This clone has ten or more counts. The read ends 3 residues shy of where the CDR3 ends; the end is completed using the germline J gene. The chain is built from TRBV20-1 and TRBJ2-3; D possibly corresponds to TRBD2 (6 bases). This CDR3 contains 12 residues. Germline loops: CDR1 DFQATT, CDR2 SNEGSKA (reference sequence). Trimming took off 7 bases at V and 4 bases at J, with 12 bases between the two ends. CDR3 bases read: TGCAGTGTTAAGGGGACTTCAGATACG. Translated, it gives CSVKGTSDT. The complete CDR3 sequence is CSVKGTSDTQYF.

There are many counts of this clone. The read terminates 3 residues ahead of where the CDR3 ends, so the germline J gene completes it. The gene calls are TRBV2 and TRBJ2-3; a weak D match, TRBD1 (6 bases). Germline loops: CDR1 SNHLY, CDR2 FYNNEI. Trimming cost V 11 bases and J 6 bases, with 21 bases left between them. The CDR3 is 14 residues long. The CDR3: CALLQGIESDTQYF. The CDR3 bases that were read are TGTGCCCTTTTACAGGGTATCGAATCGGATACG.

This clone has ten or more counts. The read is 3 residues too short to cover the CDR3 end, so that end is filled in from the germline J gene. V is TRBV29-1 and J is TRBJ2-1; D is undetermined. V lost 4 bases to trimming and J lost 4 bases, with 14 bases between them. Germline lookup yields CDR1 SQVTM and CDR2 ANQGSEA. This CDR3 has 14 residues. CDR3 region: CSVGVLVGYNEQFF. The sequenced CDR3 bases are TGCAGCGTTGGTGTGCTAGTCGGGTACAATGAG.

This clone was recorded many times. The read terminates 3 residues before the CDR3 end, so the remaining end is supplied by the germline J gene. V and J are TRBV2 and TRBJ2-5, with TRBD2 identical over 11 bases. Germline CDR1 reads SNHLY; CDR2 reads FYNNEI. This CDR3 spans 17 amino acids. V shed 6 bases, J shed 1 base, and the junction held 10 bases outside the gene matches. The CDR3 bases that were read are TGTGCCAGCAGCGAACTACTAGCGGGGGTTAGCCAAGAGACC. Its translation: CASSELLAGVSQET. The CDR3 in its entirety is CASSELLAGVSQETQYF.

This clone came up many times. The read falls 3 residues short of the CDR3 end, and the missing part is taken from the germline J gene. V and J are TRBV9 and TRBJ2-4, with D possibly being TRBD1 (6 bases). Germline CDR1 reads SGDLS; CDR2 reads YYNGEE. CDR3 size: 15 residues. The V and J ends lost 4 bases and 6 bases respectively, with 17 bases between them. The sequenced CDR3 bases are TGTGCCAGCAGCACACAGGGCACGCCGGCAAACATT. It codes for CASSTQGTPANI. The full CDR3 is CASSTQGTPANIQYF.